This paragraph reports one T cell receptor beta chain. Its antigen is still unknown. The data are from a study of response to subunit inactivated influenza vaccine. Findings and caveats of the study: Authors proposed each seasonal influenza vaccination draws in few new T cells.

TCRdb itself ran the RT-PCR reads through MiXCR, one entry per CDR3 protein. This table has fewer than 400,000 distinct CDR3 sequences, about a fifth appearing once. Germline V gene lookup returns CDR1 MNHEY and CDR2 SMNVEV (reference sequence). The V gene lost 4 bases and the J gene lost 9 bases, with 10 bases spanning the gap. The CDR3 is made up of 13 amino acids. The receptor's source is a man between 45 and 75 years old who received an inactivated influenza vaccine. V gene TRBV27 combines with J gene TRBJ1-6; D remains ambiguous. Sequenced here: PBMCs from blood, sampled less than 22 months after vaccination. CDR3 in amino acids: CASSSGRRSPLHF. As DNA, the CDR3 is TGTGCCAGCAGTTCGGGGAGGCGTTCACCCCTCCACTTT.